This TCR beta chain derives from a study of blood T cell repertoires in COVID-19. The overall study: Spain, Italy and the United States supplied samples that represented acute and convalescent COVID-19. T cells, B-cell-depleted T cells, or PBMCs provided the cDNA or gDNA that served as material.

Data came from immunoSEQ multiplex PCR; TCRdb stores just in-frame clones and leaves some out. The data hold about 72,000 clones, with over 75% observed a single time. The J segment lost 2 bases and the V segment lost 0 bases, leaving 4 bases of the junction unmatched. Germline V lookup: CDR1 SGHNT, CDR2 YYREEE (reference sequence). This CDR3 has 15 residues. The gene calls are TRBV5-4 and TRBJ1-1; the match to TRBD1 covers 7 bases. The clonotype comes from a man aged 50-59 years with acute or convalescent COVID-19. The sequenced material came from peripheral blood. The CDR3 region is CASSLANRGNTEAFF. CDR3 nucleotides: TGTGCCAGCAGCTTGGCGAACAGGGGAAACACTGAAGCTTTCTTT.